This T cell receptor beta chain is from a study of blood T cells in healthy people across ages. Through a sample-barcoded 5' primer and a J-beta primer mix, a second PCR was run for 7 to 11 cycles. TCRdb re-analysed the 5' RACE reads in MiXCR, keeping a single row per CDR3 protein. The sample yields roughly 800,000 distinct CDR3 sequences, around 25% seen once. J gave up 7 bases and V 4 bases, and 13 bases lay outside the gene matches. This CDR3 contains 17 residues. The germline V gene encodes CDR1 MRHNA and CDR2 SNTAGT. The same sample was also used in a study of T cells of mothers and their children.

This clonotype was sampled from a boy aged 5-17 years in good health. The sample consisted of blood. This chain links TRBV6-4 with TRBJ2-7; the match to TRBD2 covers 13 bases. CDR3 nucleotide sequence: TGTGCCAGCAGTGTCCCCAACGGACTAGCGGGAGTAACTGAGCAGTACTTC. This encodes CASSVPNGLAGVTEQYF.